These 28 T cell receptor beta chains share one sample of origin, sequenced in a study of T cell repertoires in cytomegalovirus infection. TCRdb re-derived calls from the reads in MiXCR, one entry per CDR3 protein. The table includes some 270,000 distinct CDR3 sequences, roughly 21% detected once. Which antigens these TCRs recognize remains unknown. Sample: cultured PBMCs, taken from culture after CMV antigen stimulation. These receptors were collected from a human donor in good health (CMV status not recorded). Some clones in this sample may be carry-over from other donors' samples.

The rearrangement joins TRBV7-9 to TRBJ2-7; 10 positions agree with TRBD2. V dropped 5 bases and J dropped 6; count of bases not matched to a gene: 19. Looked up from germline, CDR1 is SEHNR and CDR2 is FQNEAQ (reference sequence). CDR3 length: 18 amino acids. Here the CDR3 reads CASSAGIPLAGRISEQYV. The CDR3 DNA reads as TGTGCCAGCAGCGCCGGGATTCCACTAGCGGGACGAATTTCCGAGCAGTACGTC.

The chain recombines TRBV29-1 with TRBJ2-7; 7 bases are a match to TRBD1. Germline trimming cut 0 bases from V and 2 bases from J; bases unmatched to any gene: 13. This CDR3 is built from 17 residues. Germline V gives CDR1 SQVTM, CDR2 ANQGSEA. CDR3 nucleotides: TGCAGCGTTGAAGATGGGTCGACAGGGCTTTCTACCTACGAGCAGTACGTC. Protein product: CSVEDGSTGLSTYEQYV.

This clonotype was found many times. The rearrangement uses TRBV7-2 and TRBJ2-1; tentatively, D is TRBD2 (5 bases). Germline V gives CDR1 SGHTA, CDR2 FQGNSA. The CDR3 is 16 amino acids. Trimming shortened V by 5 bases and J by 2 bases, and 16 bases separated the two germline ends. In nucleotides, the CDR3 is TGTGCCAGCAGCCCTCTGGGGAGCGGCCCCTACAATGAGCAGTTCTTC. Protein sequence: CASSPLGSGPYNEQFF.

The chain is built from TRBV27 and TRBJ1-6, with D maybe TRBD1 (6 bases). V was shortened by 6 bases and J by 6 bases, with 15 bases between the two germline ends. CDR1 and CDR2 from the germline V gene are MNHEY and SMNVEV (reference sequence). The CDR3 contains 15 residues. Here the CDR3 reads CASSAVRGANSPLHF. The CDR3 DNA reads TGTGCCAGCAGCGCCGTGAGGGGGGCTAATTCACCCCTCCACTTT.

The chain recombines TRBV19 with TRBJ2-1; TRBD1 agrees at 9 bases. The V segment lost 9 bases and the J segment 6 bases; nucleotides outside the gene matches: 12. Germline CDR1 is LNHDA and CDR2 is SQIVND (reference sequence). The CDR3 totals 15 residues. The CDR3 DNA follows: TGTGCCAGCCGCTTAGTGGGACAGGGACCCAATGAGCAGTTCTTC. Residues: CASRLVGQGPNEQFF.

This clonotype was seen more than once but under ten times. This chain links TRBV5-1 with TRBJ2-7, with D perhaps TRBD1 (6 bases). The CDR3 is made up of 14 amino acids. CDR1 and CDR2 (germline): SGHRS, YFSETQ. V gave up 4 bases and J gave up 6 bases, with 17 bases separating them. The CDR3 loop reads CASSPPMQGIEQYF. CDR3 sequence (DNA): TGCGCCAGCAGCCCGCCGATGCAGGGGATCGAGCAGTACTTC.

The chain employs TRBV10-3 and TRBJ2-1; the match to TRBD2 covers 10 bases. CDR3 length equals 17 residues. The V gene's germline CDR1 is ENHRY and CDR2 SYGVKD. The ends lost 3 bases at V and 2 bases at J; junction bases unmatched: 7. The CDR3 DNA reads as TGTGCCATCAGTGAAGAGGGACTAGCGAATGCCTACAATGAGCAGTTCTTC. It encodes CAISEEGLANAYNEQFF.

This clonotype was detected a few times. The rearrangement joins TRBV12-3 or TRBV12-4 to TRBJ2-2, with TRBD2 matching 16 bases. The CDR3 has 18 amino acids. V gave up 3 bases and J gave up 3 bases; unmatched junction bases: 4. This chain's CDR3 is CASSFPGLAGGYTGELFF. CDR3 in DNA: TGTGCCAGCAGTTTCCCGGGACTAGCGGGAGGGTACACCGGGGAGCTGTTTTTT.

This clonotype came up a few times. The chain joins TRBV19 to TRBJ2-3; no definite D call. CDR3 length: 11 amino acids. Trimming removed 3 bases from V and 5 bases from J, with 3 bases in between. Germline assignment: CDR1 LNHDA and CDR2 SQIVND (reference sequence). The CDR3 DNA reads as TGTGCCAGTAGTATGATAGATACGCAGTATTTT. Translated: CASSMIDTQYF.

The chain carries TRBV10-3 and TRBJ2-2; D might be TRBD1 (5 bases). This CDR3 contains 14 residues. In germline, CDR1 is ENHRY, CDR2 SYGVKD. V was pared by 2 bases and J by 4 bases, with 8 bases between. The CDR3 region has the DNA TGTGCCATCAGTGAGAGGGGTGGCACCGGGGAGCTGTTTTTT. It translates to CAISERGGTGELFF.

This clonotype has at least ten counts. V usage is TRBV12-3 or TRBV12-4 and J usage is TRBJ2-7; 8 bases map to TRBD2. The V and J ends lost 1 base and 3 bases, in that order; junction bases with no gene match: 5. This CDR3 is 15 amino acids long. CDR3 in amino acids: CASSLVAGGLYEQYF. The CDR3 bases are TGTGCCAGCAGTTTAGTGGCGGGAGGCCTCTACGAGCAGTACTTC.

This clonotype was seen a few times. One junction end does not reproduce the germline sequence, and a read error may be involved. The chain links TRBV7-7 to TRBJ2-5; 7 bases line up with TRBD2. Germline-derived CDR1 and CDR2 are SSHAT and FNYEAQ (reference sequence). This CDR3 comprises 15 residues. The CDR3 is CASSLAAGVMETQYF. The CDR3 nucleotides are TGTGCTAGCAGCTTAGCCGCGGGAGTAATGGAGACCCAGTACTTC.

V is TRBV27 and J is TRBJ1-1, with 9 bases that match TRBD1. Trimming removed 3 bases from V and 0 bases from J; junction bases left unmatched: 2. CDR3 length: 15 residues. Germline CDR1 is MNHEY and CDR2 is SMNVEV (reference sequence). The CDR3 is CASSFGTGLNTEAFF. CDR3 DNA sequence: TGTGCCAGCAGTTTCGGGACAGGGCTGAACACTGAAGCTTTCTTT.

This clonotype was seen more than once but under ten times. This chain links TRBV5-1 with TRBJ2-1; 8 nucleotides agree with TRBD2. Germline CDR1 is SGHRS and CDR2 is YFSETQ. The CDR3 runs to 17 residues. J was trimmed by 8 bases and V by 0 bases; bases with no gene match: 13. The DNA for the CDR3 is TGCGCCAGCAGCTTGGAGCTTAGAGCGGGAGTAGGTTATGAGCAGTTCTTC. Encoded protein: CASSLELRAGVGYEQFF.

This clonotype was observed a few times. The chain links TRBV28 to TRBJ2-5, with 7 bases aligning to TRBD2. This CDR3 spans 14 amino acids. Per the germline V gene, CDR1 is MDHEN and CDR2 is SYDVKM. The V gene end was trimmed by 5 bases and the J gene end by 2 bases; junction bases not matched to a gene: 5. The DNA of the CDR3 is TGTGCCAGCAGTGAGCGGGACCGGCAAGAGACCCAGTACTTC. This gives the protein CASSERDRQETQYF.

Concerning this clonotype: A read error may account for a junction end that differs from germline. This chain joins TRBV12-3 or TRBV12-4 and TRBJ2-1; tentative D call: TRBD2 (6 bases). The CDR3 spans 15 residues. Here the CDR3 reads CASSLPGTADNQQFF. CDR3 in DNA: TGTGCCAGCAGTTTGCCCGGGACTGCTGACAATCAGCAGTTCTTC.

This clonotype was seen a handful of times. This chain joins TRBV12-3 or TRBV12-4 and TRBJ2-3; a weak D match, TRBD2 (6 bases). Trimming shortened V by 4 bases and J by 1 base, and 15 bases separated the two germline ends. The length of the CDR3 is 16 residues. The CDR3 DNA reads TGTGCCAGCAGTTCGCCCTCCGGGAGACGCACAGATACGCAGTATTTT. Translated: CASSSPSGRRTDTQYF.

The chain combines TRBV5-1 with TRBJ2-3; D is possibly TRBD2 (5 bases). V lost 4 bases to trimming and J lost 0 bases, with 12 bases between them. CDR3 size: 15 residues. Germline V gene data show CDR1 as SGHRS and CDR2 as YFSETQ. CDR3 in amino acids: CASSPRSGSTDTQYF. CDR3 DNA sequence: TGCGCCAGCAGCCCAAGAAGCGGTAGCACAGATACGCAGTATTTT.

This clonotype was detected many times. The chain recombines TRBV7-2 with TRBJ1-2, with unresolved D. CDR3 length equals 12 residues. The germline V gene encodes CDR1 SGHTA and CDR2 FQGNSA. The germline V and J ends were trimmed by 2 bases and 3 bases, with 4 bases remaining between them. The CDR3 protein is CASSLTHYGYTF. The DNA for the CDR3 is TGTGCCAGCAGCTTAACGCACTATGGCTACACCTTC. Full variable domain (remainder filled in from reference TRBV7-2 and TRBJ1-2): GAGVSQSPSNKVTEKGKDVELRCDPISGHTALYWYRQSLGQGLEFLIYFQGNSAPDKSGLPSDRFSAERTGGSVSTLTIQRTQQEDSAVYLCASSLTHYGYTFGSGTRLTVV.

In regard to this clonotype: A much larger clone differs by one base, so this may be a read error. V is TRBV7-2 and J is TRBJ2-7; D call uncertain. Germline CDR1 is SGHTA and CDR2 is FQGNSA. The CDR3 totals 13 residues. The chain's CDR3 is CANSLARGYEQYF. CDR3 sequence (DNA): TGTGCCAACAGCTTAGCCAGAGGCTACGAGCAGTACTTC.

This clonotype appeared a few times. The J gene is TRBJ2-5, the V gene TRBV10-3; 7 nucleotides line up with TRBD1. Germline CDR1 is ENHRY and CDR2 is SYGVKD. The CDR3 is made up of 14 amino acids. Trimming at V came to 0 bases and at J to 3 bases, leaving 1 base not matched to a gene. CDR3: CAISESGQKETQYF. The CDR3 coding sequence is TGTGCCATCAGTGAGTCGGGACAGAAAGAGACCCAGTACTTC.

V gene TRBV13 combines with J gene TRBJ2-5, with D unresolved. Trimming took 5 bases from V and 0 from J, leaving 7 bases between them. Germline values: CDR1 PRHDT, CDR2 FYEKMQ (reference sequence). CDR3 length: 13 amino acids. The CDR3: CASSPVNQETQYF. The CDR3 nucleotides are TGTGCCAGCAGCCCCGTCAACCAAGAGACCCAGTACTTC.

This chain links TRBV20-1 with TRBJ1-2; 9 positions match TRBD1. The junction had 6 bases not matched to a gene; V was cut back by 1 base and J by 6 bases. The CDR3 totals 14 residues. Germline V gene data show CDR1 as DFQATT and CDR2 as SNEGSKA (reference sequence). The CDR3 bases are TGCAGTGCTAGAGTCCGACAGGGGGGGGATGGCTACACCTTC. It specifies CSARVRQGGDGYTF.

This rearrangement joins TRBV6-2 or TRBV6-3 to TRBJ2-4, with TRBD2 as a possible D gene (5 bases). Germline lookup yields CDR1 MNHEY and CDR2 SVGEGT. Trimming cost V 2 bases and J 0 bases, with 8 bases left between them. This CDR3 spans 15 amino acids. The chain's CDR3 is CASSYPAGAKNIQYF. CDR3 DNA sequence: TGTGCCAGCAGTTACCCGGCGGGAGCCAAAAACATTCAGTACTTC.

The chain combines TRBV7-2 with TRBJ1-6; D uncertain. Germline-derived CDR1 and CDR2 are SGHTA and FQGNSA. Trimming shortened V by 5 bases and J by 6 bases, and 11 bases separated the two germline ends. The CDR3 totals 14 residues. The CDR3 sequence is CASSRDGSNSPLHF. CDR3 DNA sequence: TGTGCCAGCAGCCGAGACGGGTCTAATTCACCCCTCCACTTT.

This clonotype has a handful of counts. The rearrangement joins TRBV27 to TRBJ1-3; D is uncertain. Germline V lookup: CDR1 MNHEY, CDR2 SMNVEV (reference sequence). The germline V and J ends were trimmed by 1 base and 3 bases, with 7 bases remaining between them. The CDR3 runs to 14 residues. DNA of the CDR3: TGTGCCAGCAGTTTATGGGCAGATGGAAACACCATATATTTT. Translated: CASSLWADGNTIYF.

This clonotype appeared once. The V gene is TRBV5-5, the J gene TRBJ2-7; D is perhaps TRBD1 or TRBD2 (5 bases each). V gave up 1 base and J gave up 4 bases, with 15 bases separating them. The CDR3 covers 15 residues. CDR1 SGHKS and CDR2 YYEKEE come from the germline V gene (reference sequence). The CDR3 reads CASSLQGAGGYEQYV. In DNA, the CDR3 is TGTGCCAGCAGCTTGCAAGGGGCTGGCGGGTACGAGCAGTACGTC.

The table lists this clonotype with a few counts. The chain couples TRBV28 to TRBJ1-1, with D unresolved. This CDR3 has 12 amino acids. V lost 0 bases and J 6 bases, leaving 5 bases between the germline ends. CDR1 and CDR2 (germline): MDHEN, SYDVKM. The CDR3 is CASSLWEAEAFF. The CDR3 DNA reads as TGTGCCAGCAGTTTATGGGAGGCTGAAGCTTTCTTT.